A single sample gave rise to the 22 T cell receptor beta chains below, sequenced in a study of blood T cell repertoires in COVID-19. Assay used: immunoSEQ multiplex PCR; TCRdb lists only in-frame clones, some missing. The table has 140,000 to 150,000 clones, about four fifths seen once. The sequenced sample was peripheral blood. Receptors originate from a human donor in a cohort sampled during active COVID-19.

The gene calls are TRBV7-2 and TRBJ2-3, with D possibly TRBD2 on 5 matching bases. V was clipped by 5 bases and J by 4 bases, with 22 bases between them. The germline V gene has CDR1 SGHTA and CDR2 FQGNSA. CDR3 length: 17 residues. The CDR3 protein is CASSPRPHSDPADTQYF. Written as DNA, the CDR3 is TGTGCCAGCAGCCCCCGCCCTCATAGCGATCCCGCAGATACGCAGTATTTT.

DNA for the CDR3: TGCGCCAGCAGCTTGGGACAAATTTCCCAGGGGGCCTATGGCTACACCTTC. This gives the protein CASSLGQISQGAYGYTF. This chain connects TRBV5-1 to TRBJ1-2; TRBD1 matches 8 bases. Germline assignment: CDR1 SGHRS and CDR2 YFSETQ. V gave up 0 bases and J gave up 4 bases; unmatched junction bases: 11. The CDR3 has 17 residues.

The chain recombines TRBV7-2 with TRBJ1-2; 7 bases align to TRBD1. In germline, CDR1 is SGHTA, CDR2 FQGNSA. The CDR3 spans 16 residues. V lost 5 bases, J lost 5 bases, and 14 bases stayed unmatched. In nucleotides, the CDR3 is TGTGCCAGCAGCCCAACCCCTCGGACAGGTTTTTATGGCTACACCTTC. Translated, it gives CASSPTPRTGFYGYTF. Using reference TRBV7-2 and TRBJ1-2 for the parts outside the CDR3, the full variable domain is GAGVSQSPSNKVTEKGKDVELRCDPISGHTALYWYRQSLGQGLEFLIYFQGNSAPDKSGLPSDRFSAERTGGSVSTLTIQRTQQEDSAVYLCASSPTPRTGFYGYTFGSGTRLTVV.

V gene TRBV18 combines with J gene TRBJ2-7; tentatively, D is TRBD1 (6 bases). Trimming cost V 3 bases and J 4 bases, with 10 bases left between them. Germline V gives CDR1 KGHSH, CDR2 LQKENI. The CDR3 sequence is 13 residues long. The CDR3 sequence is CASSPTQGYEQYF. In DNA form, the CDR3 reads TGTGCCAGCTCACCTACTCAGGGGTACGAGCAGTACTTC. The full variable domain, its missing parts supplied by reference TRBV18 and TRBJ2-7, is NAGVMQNPRHLVRRRGQEARLRCSPMKGHSHVYWYRQLPEEGLKFMVYLQKENIIDESGMPKERFSAEFPKEGPSILRIQQVVRGDSAAYFCASSPTQGYEQYFGPGTRLTVT.

The V call is TRBV5-1, the J call TRBJ1-2; unclear D gene. Trimming took off 0 bases at V and 8 bases at J, with 8 bases between the two ends. Germline CDR1 SGHRS, CDR2 YFSETQ. The CDR3 covers 12 residues. CDR3 sequence: CASSLDAAGYTF. The CDR3 DNA sequence: TGCGCCAGCAGCTTGGATGCGGCGGGCTACACCTTC.

The chain links TRBV9 to TRBJ1-4; D perhaps matches TRBD1 (5 bases). This CDR3 is 16 amino acids long. CDR1 is SGDLS and CDR2 is YYNGEE in the germline V gene. Trimming shortened V by 0 bases and J by 2 bases, and 11 bases separated the two germline ends. CDR3 bases: TGTGCCAGCAGCGTAGGAAGGGGTGGGACTAATGAAAAACTGTTTTTT. It translates to CASSVGRGGTNEKLFF.

The chain is built from TRBV29-1 and TRBJ2-1, with 7 bases that match TRBD2. CDR1 and CDR2 from the germline V gene are SQVTM and ANQGSEA. The junction had 9 bases not matched to a gene; V was cut back by 4 bases and J by 6 bases. CDR3 length equals 14 residues. Here the CDR3 DNA reads TGCAGCGTTGTAGCGCTAGCGGCAGTCAATGAGCAGTTCTTC. Amino acids: CSVVALAAVNEQFF.

The gene calls are TRBV7-9 and TRBJ2-5; 9 nucleotides align to TRBD1. Germline V lookup: CDR1 SEHNR, CDR2 FQNEAQ (reference sequence). This CDR3 is 17 amino acids long. V trimming: 5 bases; J trimming: 3 bases; junction bases outside the gene matches: 13. CDR3 in amino acids: CASSTPTGGLQKETQYF. In DNA, the CDR3 is TGTGCCAGCAGCACCCCGACAGGGGGTCTGCAAAAAGAGACCCAGTACTTC.

V and J are TRBV5-1 and TRBJ1-2, with 7 bases identical to TRBD1. Germline V gives CDR1 SGHRS, CDR2 YFSETQ. The CDR3 contains 20 residues. Trimming at V came to 2 bases and at J to 4 bases, leaving 23 bases not matched to a gene. The CDR3 is CASSLIWDDRAPVGGYGYTF. CDR3 in DNA: TGCGCCAGCAGCTTAATATGGGATGACAGGGCCCCCGTAGGCGGCTATGGCTACACCTTC.

The chain carries TRBV28 and TRBJ2-2; tentatively, D is TRBD2 (5 bases). The CDR3 runs 15 residues. V was trimmed by 8 bases and J by 5 bases, leaving 18 bases between them. Per the germline V gene, CDR1 is MDHEN and CDR2 is SYDVKM. The CDR3 reads CASRQDSPGTGELFF. CDR3 sequence (DNA): TGTGCCAGCCGGCAGGACTCCCCCGGGACCGGGGAGCTGTTTTTT.

The V gene is TRBV18, the J gene TRBJ2-5, with 8 bases lining up with TRBD1. Germline CDR1 KGHSH, CDR2 LQKENI. V gave up 3 bases and J gave up 6 bases; unmatched junction bases: 6. The CDR3 runs 14 residues. The CDR3 nucleotides are TGTGCCAGCTCACCCGGACAGGGAGAAAAGACCCAGTACTTC. Encoded protein: CASSPGQGEKTQYF.

This clone was seen only a few times. The V gene is TRBV25-1, the J gene TRBJ1-6; maybe TRBD1 (5 bases). Germline V gene sequence: CDR1 MGHDK, CDR2 SYGVNS. The length of the CDR3 is 16 residues. Trimming shortened V by 10 bases and J by 9 bases, and 25 bases separated the two germline ends. CDR3 in amino acids: CATYIGKDTSFSPLHF. For the CDR3, the DNA is TGTGCCACCTACATTGGGAAGGACACCTCCTTTTCACCCCTCCACTTT.

V usage is TRBV28 and J usage is TRBJ1-1; 7 bases fit TRBD1. The trim removed 3 bases at V and 10 bases at J, leaving 8 bases unmatched. The CDR3 runs 13 residues. CDR1 and CDR2 (germline): MDHEN, SYDVKM. CDR3 nucleotides: TGTGCCAGCAGTTTGACTCTCCAGGGGGGAGCTTTCTTT. This sequence encodes CASSLTLQGGAFF. The whole variable domain, remainder taken from reference TRBV28 and TRBJ1-1, is DVKVTQSSRYLVKRTGEKVFLECVQDMDHENMFWYRQDPGLGLRLIYFSYDVKMKEKGDIPEGYSVSREKKERFSLILESASTNQTSMYLCASSLTLQGGAFFGQGTRLTVV.

The chain combines TRBV28 with TRBJ2-5; a possible D gene is TRBD2 (5 bases). V lost 7 bases to trimming and J lost 2 bases, with 14 bases between them. The CDR3 totals 14 residues. Germline CDR1 reads MDHEN; CDR2 reads SYDVKM. The DNA for the CDR3 is TGTGCCAGCAAAGGACGAGGGCAACAAGAGACCCAGTACTTC. Its translation is CASKGRGQQETQYF.

This clone was observed once. The chain links TRBV7-2 to TRBJ1-6, with a tentative D call TRBD1 (6 bases). Germline V lookup: CDR1 SGHTA, CDR2 FQGNSA. CDR3 length equals 15 residues. V was shortened by 1 base and J by 8 bases, with 12 bases between the two germline ends. CDR3 residues: CASSLVTRGDSPLHF. In nucleotides, the CDR3 is TGTGCCAGCAGCTTAGTGACCAGGGGCGATTCACCCCTCCACTTT.

The chain employs TRBV4-3 and TRBJ2-1; 10 bases agree with TRBD2. Germline V gene lookup returns CDR1 LGHNA and CDR2 YSLEER. J gave up 6 bases and V 2 bases, and 7 bases lay outside the gene matches. The CDR3 totals 16 residues. For the CDR3, the DNA is TGCGCCAGCAGCCAATGGACTAGCGGAGTGGGCAATGAGCAGTTCTTC. Its translation is CASSQWTSGVGNEQFF.

This clone was counted once. The J gene is TRBJ1-2, the V gene TRBV18; the D is unclear. The CDR3 spans 16 residues. V lost 0 bases and J 0 bases, leaving 11 bases between the germline ends. Germline CDR1 and CDR2: KGHSH and LQKENI. In DNA, the CDR3 is TGTGCCAGCTCACCACCTAAGAGAGAGCCTAACTATGGCTACACCTTC. As protein: CASSPPKREPNYGYTF.

This clone came up once. The rearrangement joins TRBV19 to TRBJ2-1; 14 bases align to TRBD2. The ends lost 4 bases at V and 9 bases at J; junction bases unmatched: 8. CDR1 is LNHDA, CDR2 SQIVND, per germline (reference sequence). This CDR3 comprises 16 residues. The CDR3 DNA sequence: TGTGCCAGTAGTACCGCCGGGACTAGCGGGAGTGGTGAGCAGTTCTTC. Its protein product is CASSTAGTSGSGEQFF. Supplemented by reference TRBV19 and TRBJ2-1, the full variable domain reads DGGITQSPKYLFRKEGQNVTLSCEQNLNHDAMYWYRQDPGQGLRLIYYSQIVNDFQKGDIAEGYSVSREKKESFPLTVTSAQKNPTAFYLCASSTAGTSGSGEQFFGPGTRLTVL.

The chain joins TRBV15 to TRBJ2-5; D unclear. This CDR3 has 13 residues. The germline V gene has CDR1 LNHNV and CDR2 YYDKDF (reference sequence). Trimming removed 0 bases at V and 2 bases at J, with 4 bases between. The CDR3 region is CATSRDRQETQYF. CDR3 DNA: TGTGCCACCAGCAGAGACAGGCAAGAGACCCAGTACTTC.

The J gene is TRBJ2-7, the V gene TRBV15; TRBD1 matches 7 bases. Per germline, CDR1 LNHNV and CDR2 YYDKDF (reference sequence). Trimming took 1 base from V and 6 from J; bases not matched to a gene: 24. CDR3 length equals 20 residues. The chain's CDR3 is CATSRVLRQGLPPYVREQYF. The CDR3 coding sequence is TGTGCCACCAGCAGAGTGCTCCGACAGGGCCTGCCTCCGTACGTGCGCGAGCAGTACTTC.

J is TRBJ2-7 and V is TRBV28, with unresolved D. This CDR3 has 13 residues. V lost 5 bases and J lost 3, with 11 bases in between. In germline, CDR1 is MDHEN, CDR2 SYDVKM. CDR3: CASSNPRGYEQYF. The CDR3 bases are TGTGCCAGCAGTAACCCTAGAGGCTACGAGCAGTACTTC.

A few counts support this clone. The chain uses TRBV7-9 and TRBJ2-3, with 8 bases lining up with TRBD2. This CDR3 has 17 amino acids. With 5 bases clipped from V and 1 base from J, the junction kept 11 bases outside the gene matches. The germline V gene has CDR1 SEHNR and CDR2 FQNEAQ (reference sequence). The CDR3 DNA sequence: TGTGCCAGCAGCCTAGGGAGCAGCGGGAGCCGCACAGATACGCAGTATTTT. Residues: CASSLGSSGSRTDTQYF.